This TCR beta chain is drawn from a study of T-cell memory formation after mild COVID-19. Notes on the study in general: Shrinking CD4+ clones resided mostly in CM and EM, and CD8+ ones in EMRA.

CDR3 size: 17 residues. Germline loops: CDR1 SEHNR, CDR2 FQNEAQ (reference sequence). The V and J ends lost 5 bases and 7 bases respectively, with 24 bases between them. Comment on this clonotype: Its specificity is not known.

TCR alpha and TCR beta cDNA libraries with sample barcodes and UMIs came from 5'RACE using constant-segment primers. TCRdb re-called the 5' RACE reads through MiXCR, storing one row per CDR3 protein. The sample has roughly 110,000 distinct CDR3 sequences, around 12% seen once. The gene calls are TRBV7-9 and TRBJ2-1; D possibly corresponds to TRBD2 (6 bases). Material: PBMCs or a T cell subset sorted from them (not recorded which). This TCR was recovered from an adult woman who had mild COVID-19 (a few samples of this study predate the infection). Cell type and time point are not known. This chain's CDR3 is CASSTLKTGTERNEQFF. CDR3 nucleotides: TGTGCCAGCAGCACATTAAAAACCGGGACTGAAAGAAATGAGCAGTTCTTC.